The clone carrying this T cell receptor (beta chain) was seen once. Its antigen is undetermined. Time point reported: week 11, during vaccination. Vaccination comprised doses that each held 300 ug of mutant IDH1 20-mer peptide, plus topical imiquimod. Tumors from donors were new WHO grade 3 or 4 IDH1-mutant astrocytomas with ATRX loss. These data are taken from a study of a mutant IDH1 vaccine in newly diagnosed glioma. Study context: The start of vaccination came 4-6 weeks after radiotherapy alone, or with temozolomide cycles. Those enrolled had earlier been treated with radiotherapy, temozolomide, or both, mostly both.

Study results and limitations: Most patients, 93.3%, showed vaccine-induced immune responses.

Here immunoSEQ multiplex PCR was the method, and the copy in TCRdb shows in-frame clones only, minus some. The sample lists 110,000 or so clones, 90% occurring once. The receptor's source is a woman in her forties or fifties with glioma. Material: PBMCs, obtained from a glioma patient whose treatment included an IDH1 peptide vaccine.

The CDR3 loop is CASSFNTEAFF. CDR3 nucleotide sequence: TGTGCCAGCAGTTTCAACACTGAAGCTTTCTTT. The chain couples TRBV2 to TRBJ1-1; D gene unclear. This CDR3 has 11 amino acids. Trimming removed 5 bases at V and 2 bases at J, with 3 bases between. The germline V gene encodes CDR1 SNHLY and CDR2 FYNNEI. Combining the CDR3 with reference TRBV2 and TRBJ1-1 gives the whole variable domain EPEVTQTPSHQVTQMGQEVILRCVPISNHLYFYWYRQILGQKVEFLVSFYNNEISEKSEIFDDQFSVERPDGSNFTLKIRSTKLEDSAMYFCASSFNTEAFFGQGTRLTVV.